Reported below is one T cell receptor beta chain. In its sample, this clonotype was seen many times. Its antigen is not yet known. Nothing much larger sits one base from this clone, and base qualities are not available. CDR3 length: 14 amino acids, cysteine to phenylalanine. Of all the DNA, just the CDR3 is kept, 42 bases in frame from base 1. V gives up 0 bases and J gives up 3 bases, and the segment between their germline ends measures 6 bases. Taken from the germline V gene (reference sequence), the CDR1 and CDR2 loops are SEHNR and FQNEAQ. Libraries were built with RT-PCR. The listed sequencing device is Illumina HiSeq 2500. The raw public reads went through TCRdb reprocessing: fastp at Q25, MiXCR clone calling, in-frame beta chains kept. Each CDR3 protein appears once, grouped with its most common genes and DNA. Within this sample are about 700,000 distinct CDR3 sequences, with approximately 15% of them counted one time only. Approximately 7% of the sample goes to the ten largest clones.

This record belongs to a study of response to subunit inactivated influenza vaccine (dated by TCRdb to the late 2010s). The study in broad terms: Deep quantitative profiling of the T cell receptor repertoire was used in the study to follow responses to a trivalent subunit inactivated influenza vaccine. The paper's findings and limits, for the study overall: The authors suggested that each seasonal influenza vaccination may recruit only a limited number of new T cells.

Material: PBMCs from blood, obtained 14 to 15 days before vaccination. This chain joins TRBV7-9 to TRBJ1-5; a tentative D match to TRBD1 spans 5 bases. The clonotype was recovered from a man in his forties or fifties who received an inactivated influenza vaccine. Donor details come from another sample of the same person, matched by shared clones. The sequenced DNA is TGTGCCAGCAGCTTAGCGACAGACAATCAGCCCCAGCATTTT. It translates to CASSLATDNQPQHF.